Presented here are 22 T cell receptor beta chains from one specimen sequenced in a study of high-grade serous ovarian cancer treatment subgroups. Tumor samples were taken before definitive surgery or chemotherapy. Here immunoSEQ multiplex PCR was the method, and the copy in TCRdb shows in-frame clones only, minus some. The sample yields around 3,100 clones, under 85% seen once. The sample taken for sequencing was tumor tissue. Receptors originate from a human donor with high-grade serous ovarian cancer.

The V gene is TRBV29-1, the J gene TRBJ2-5, with D perhaps matching TRBD2 (6 bases). V lost 7 bases to trimming and J lost 3 bases, with 6 bases between them. Germline loops: CDR1 SQVTM, CDR2 ANQGSEA. The CDR3 consists of 10 residues. Here the CDR3 reads CSGGEETQYF. In DNA, the CDR3 is TGCAGCGGCGGGGAAGAGACCCAGTACTTC.

The V gene is TRBV6-5, the J gene TRBJ2-2; D might be TRBD1 (5 bases). This CDR3 has 15 residues. Trimming pared 5 bases from V and 4 bases from J, leaving 14 bases between. CDR1 and CDR2 from the germline V gene are MNHEY and SVGAGI. The CDR3 region is CASSLNGAITGELFF. CDR3 nucleotides: TGTGCCAGCAGTCTTAATGGGGCGATCACCGGGGAGCTGTTTTTT.

This chain connects TRBV19 to TRBJ2-1; unclear D gene. Trimming removed 7 bases at V and 0 bases at J, with 16 bases between. This CDR3 is built from 16 residues. Germline V gene data show CDR1 as LNHDA and CDR2 as SQIVND (reference sequence). CDR3 region: CASTGPGGRSYNEQFF. The CDR3 nucleotides read TGTGCCAGTACTGGCCCAGGTGGCCGCTCCTACAATGAGCAGTTCTTC.

V is TRBV5-1 and J is TRBJ2-2; tentatively, D is TRBD1 (5 bases). Trimming cost V 4 bases and J 7 bases, with 11 bases left between them. The CDR3 sequence is 13 residues long. CDR1 SGHRS and CDR2 YFSETQ come from the germline V gene. CDR3 residues: CASSPREDGELFF. For the CDR3, the DNA is TGCGCCAGCAGCCCCAGGGAAGACGGGGAGCTGTTTTTT.

The chain couples TRBV4-3 to TRBJ2-3; D is unclear. The V end lost 3 bases, the J end lost 5 bases, and 9 bases lay between the germline ends. This CDR3 is 13 amino acids long. Germline CDR1 LGHNA, CDR2 YSLEER. CDR3: CASSQSQGDTQYF. The CDR3 region has the DNA TGCGCCAGCAGCCAGTCCCAAGGAGATACGCAGTATTTT.

The rearrangement joins TRBV5-5 to TRBJ1-5, with D uncertain. Germline CDR1 SGHKS, CDR2 YYEKEE (reference sequence). CDR3 length equals 14 residues. The germline V and J ends were trimmed by 2 bases and 0 bases, with 6 bases remaining between them. CDR3 coding DNA: TGTGCCAGCAGCTTTTACTTTAGCAATCAGCCCCAGCATTTT. Protein: CASSFYFSNQPQHF.

This clone has a handful of counts. The chain has TRBV28 and TRBJ1-4; 7 bases are a match to TRBD1. CDR3 size: 14 residues. J gave up 8 bases and V 6 bases, and 9 bases lay outside the gene matches. CDR1 is MDHEN, CDR2 SYDVKM, per germline. The CDR3 DNA is TGTGCCAGCAGCCGCGGACAGGTCCGCGAAAAACTGTTTTTT. Translated, it gives CASSRGQVREKLFF.

In its sample, this clone was seen once. This chain uses TRBV12-5 with TRBJ2-3; D uncertain. CDR3 size: 18 residues. CDR1 and CDR2 from the germline V gene are LGHNT and FRNRAP. V lost 0 bases to trimming and J lost 0 bases, with 16 bases between them. CDR3 sequence (DNA): TGTGCTAGTGGTTTGGTACCGGACGGCATGACTAGCACAGATACGCAGTATTTT. Translating gives CASGLVPDGMTSTDTQYF. The whole variable domain, remainder taken from reference TRBV12-5 and TRBJ2-3, is DARVTQTPRHKVTEMGQEVTMRCQPILGHNTVFWYRQTMMQGLELLAYFRNRAPLDDSGMPKDRFSAEMPDATLATLKIQPSEPRDSAVYFCASGLVPDGMTSTDTQYFGPGTRLTVL.

As regards this clone: Other DNA sequences from this sample encode an identical CDR3 as well. The chain is built from TRBV5-4 and TRBJ2-5; D remains unclear. The V end lost 5 bases, the J end lost 5 bases, and 10 bases lay between the germline ends. The CDR3 has 12 amino acids. Germline assignment: CDR1 SGHNT and CDR2 YYREEE (reference sequence). Here the CDR3 DNA reads TGTGCCAGCAGTCTTCCATCCGAGACCCAGTACTTC. Translating gives CASSLPSETQYF.

The chain recombines TRBV7-8 with TRBJ1-2; D possibly corresponds to TRBD1 (6 bases). CDR1 is SGHVS and CDR2 is FQNEAQ in the germline V gene. V lost 4 bases, J lost 5 bases, and 11 bases lay in between. This CDR3 comprises 13 residues. This chain's CDR3 is CASSSDRWYGYTF. The CDR3 DNA sequence: TGTGCCAGCAGCTCGGACAGATGGTATGGCTACACCTTC.

The rearrangement uses TRBV7-2 and TRBJ2-3, with D unresolved. The germline V gene has CDR1 SGHTA and CDR2 FQGNSA. This CDR3 has 12 residues. V was shortened by 3 bases and J by 0 bases, with 1 base between the two germline ends. CDR3 coding DNA: TGTGCCAGCAGCTTTAGCACAGATACGCAGTATTTT. Its translation is CASSFSTDTQYF. Looking up the rest from reference TRBV7-2 and TRBJ2-3 gives the full variable domain: GAGVSQSPSNKVTEKGKDVELRCDPISGHTALYWYRQSLGQGLEFLIYFQGNSAPDKSGLPSDRFSAERTGGSVSTLTIQRTQQEDSAVYLCASSFSTDTQYFGPGTRLTVL.

This sequence joins TRBV7-2 and TRBJ1-2, with 9 positions matching TRBD1. V gave up 4 bases and J gave up 8 bases; unmatched junction bases: 11. The CDR3 has 15 amino acids. The germline V gene encodes CDR1 SGHTA and CDR2 FQGNSA. The CDR3 region is CASSSGSRTGDGYTF. The CDR3 DNA reads TGTGCCAGCAGCTCCGGTAGTCGGACAGGGGACGGCTACACCTTC.

The count of this clone is one. The chain recombines TRBV27 with TRBJ2-7; D might be TRBD2 (5 bases). CDR3 length: 14 amino acids. The germline CDR1 and CDR2 sequences are MNHEY and SMNVEV (reference sequence). The germline V and J ends were trimmed by 5 bases and 0 bases, with 11 bases remaining between them. The CDR3 DNA reads TGTGCCAGCAGTCCGAATCGGGACTCCTACGAGCAGTACTTC. Protein product: CASSPNRDSYEQYF.

This clone was recorded a few times. The rearrangement joins TRBV4-3 to TRBJ2-1; 8 nucleotides match TRBD2. Germline-derived CDR1 and CDR2 are LGHNA and YSLEER. Trimming took 2 bases from V and 5 from J; bases not matched to a gene: 8. This CDR3 contains 16 residues. CDR3 sequence: CASSQRGELADNEQFF. The CDR3 nucleotides are TGCGCCAGCAGCCAAAGGGGCGAACTAGCGGACAATGAGCAGTTCTTC.

This clone was observed a handful of times. This chain links TRBV4-2 with TRBJ1-2, with D possibly TRBD1 on 6 matching bases. Germline loops: CDR1 LGHNA, CDR2 YNFKEQ. Trimming cost V 4 bases and J 2 bases, with 14 bases left between them. The CDR3 runs 15 residues. The CDR3 loop reads CASSPGAQANYGYTF. The CDR3 region has the DNA TGTGCCAGCAGCCCGGGGGCGCAGGCCAACTATGGCTACACCTTC.

V is TRBV5-5 and J is TRBJ2-1; D is unclear. The CDR3 has 17 amino acids. Looked up from germline, CDR1 is SGHKS and CDR2 is YYEKEE (reference sequence). Deletions cut 0 bases from V and 4 bases from J, with 17 bases between. The CDR3 DNA sequence: TGTGCCAGCAGCTTGGCCGGATTTGGCGGACCTTACAATGAGCAGTTCTTC. Protein product: CASSLAGFGGPYNEQFF.

The J gene is TRBJ2-5, the V gene TRBV7-2; D could derive from TRBD1 or TRBD2 (5 bases each). The V gene's germline CDR1 is SGHTA and CDR2 FQGNSA. This CDR3 has 14 residues. Trimming left V 3 bases short and J 5 bases short, with 13 bases between. The CDR3 is CASSFEGFGETQYF. DNA of the CDR3: TGTGCCAGCAGCTTTGAGGGGTTCGGGGAGACCCAGTACTTC.

This clone was seen more than once but under ten times. The chain recombines TRBV6-5 with TRBJ2-6; D unclear. There are 15 residues in the CDR3. V gave up 2 bases and J gave up 3 bases, with 8 bases separating them. The V gene's germline CDR1 is MNHEY and CDR2 SVGAGI. CDR3 sequence: CASSYGSGGANVLTF. In DNA form, the CDR3 reads TGTGCCAGCAGTTACGGGTCTGGTGGGGCCAACGTCCTGACTTTC.

The chain carries TRBV11-1 and TRBJ2-7, with D possibly TRBD2 on 7 matching bases. The CDR3 sequence is 13 residues long. Germline loops: CDR1 SGHAT, CDR2 FQDESV (reference sequence). V was clipped by 2 bases and J by 6 bases, with 11 bases between them. The CDR3 bases are TGTGCCAGCAGCTTAATTCGGGGGGCCGAGCAGTACTTC. It codes for CASSLIRGAEQYF.

The chain recombines TRBV5-6 with TRBJ2-7, with D possibly matching TRBD2 (7 bases). The germline V gene has CDR1 SGHDT and CDR2 YYEEEE. The CDR3 is 15 residues long. The V end was cut by 4 bases, the J end by 1 base, with 15 bases between. The CDR3 loop is CASSGKGGMSYEQYF. The CDR3 bases are TGTGCCAGCAGCGGGAAGGGGGGGATGTCCTACGAGCAGTACTTC.

The sample holds a few counts of this clone. The gene calls are TRBV6-6 and TRBJ1-6, with 7 bases matching TRBD1. Germline CDR1 and CDR2: MNHNY and SVGAGI (reference sequence). J gave up 9 bases and V 6 bases, and 8 bases lay outside the gene matches. This CDR3 is built from 14 residues. The CDR3 DNA reads TGTGCCAGCAGCCAACAGGGGAATACTTCACCCCTCCACTTT. Residues: CASSQQGNTSPLHF.

CDR3 amino acids: CASSLLSAEQFF. The CDR3 coding sequence is TGTGCCAGCAGCCTCCTGTCCGCTGAGCAGTTCTTC. The chain links TRBV7-6 to TRBJ2-1; unclear D gene. The CDR3 spans 12 residues. V lost 5 bases and J lost 9, with 11 bases in between. Germline V gene data show CDR1 as SGHVS and CDR2 as FNYEAQ.